The rows below give T cell receptor beta chains drawn from one sample of a study of OX40 agonist ivuxolimab in advanced cancers. Assay: immunoSEQ multiplex PCR; the TCRdb copy retains only in-frame clones and omits some. The sample carries tens of thousands of clones, about 90% recorded once. Here the sequenced sample was CD4+ or CD8+ T cells sorted from blood, taken in a trial of the OX40 agonist ivuxolimab. All receptors derive from an adult with an advanced solid tumor such as melanoma, head and neck, liver or kidney cancer. Both conserved end residues are part of each CDR3. The D gene is left open where the match is weak. A clone size is listed for some rows: how often the clone was seen (once, few, many), or a class if it is expanded.

D gene,J gene,clone size,CDR3 length,V gene,CDR3 DNA,CDR3 protein
NA,TRBJ2-2,NA,13,TRBV7-8,TGTGCCAGCTTTGCCCGGGACACCGGGGAGCTGTTTTTT,CASFARDTGELFF
TRBD2,TRBJ2-1,NA,16,TRBV7-9,TGTGCCAGCAGTCCCGGACTAGCGGGACTCTACAATGAGCAGTTCTTC,CASSPGLAGLYNEQFF
NA,TRBJ2-1,NA,11,TRBV27,TGTGCCAGCAGTGGGTACAATGAGCAGTTCTTC,CASSGYNEQFF
TRBD2,TRBJ2-1,once,15,TRBV9,TGTGCCAGCAGCGTAGGCGGGAGTTTTCTCGATGAGCAGTTCTTC,CASSVGGSFLDEQFF
TRBD2,TRBJ2-3,NA,17,TRBV28,TGTGCCAGCAGTTTAATACTAGCGGGATTGGGCACAGATACGCAGTATTTT,CASSLILAGLGTDTQYF
NA,TRBJ1-5,NA,14,TRBV6-5,TGTGCCAGCAGCCCTACGTGGGGCAATCAGCCCCAGCATTTT,CASSPTWGNQPQHF
NA,TRBJ2-3,once,12,TRBV19,TGTGCCAGTGCCCGCGGTGCAGATACGCAGTATTTT,CASARGADTQYF
NA,TRBJ1-2,NA,14,TRBV7-6,TGTGCCAGCAGCTTAGCGCCAGGGAGGAATGGCTACACCTTC,CASSLAPGRNGYTF
NA,TRBJ2-3,NA,16,TRBV6-6,TGTGCCAGCAGTTACCCCTCCGGGCTTTATGCAGATACGCAGTATTTT,CASSYPSGLYADTQYF
NA,TRBJ2-7,NA,13,TRBV29-1,TGCAGCGTCGCTTTGGAGGGGACCTACGAGCAGTACTTC,CSVALEGTYEQYF
NA,TRBJ2-1,NA,16,TRBV11-2,TGTGCCAGCAGCTCCCGATCTTTAGGCTCCTACAATGAGCAGTTCTTC,CASSSRSLGSYNEQFF
TRBD2,TRBJ2-2,NA,20,TRBV18,TGTGCCAGCTCACCCCCGGGACTAGCGGGAGCCACGGGGAACACCGGGGAGCTGTTTTTT,CASSPPGLAGATGNTGELFF
TRBD1,TRBJ1-1,NA,15,TRBV7-9,TGTGCCAGCAGCTTAGAAGGACAGGGGGTTACTAAAGCTTTCTTT,CASSLEGQGVTKAFF
TRBD1,TRBJ1-2,NA,15,TRBV4-2,TGTGCCAGCAGCCCCCGAGCAGGGGGCGGTGATGGCTACACCTTC,CASSPRAGGGDGYTF
NA,TRBJ1-1,NA,12,TRBV10-3,TGTGCCACCGGGCAGGGGAACACTGAAGCTTTCTTT,CATGQGNTEAFF
NA,TRBJ1-2,NA,11,TRBV7-9,TGTGCCAGCAGCTCCTGGAGTGGCTACACCTTC,CASSSWSGYTF
TRBD1,TRBJ1-5,medium-sized,14,TRBV5-6,TGTGCCAGCAGCAATACAGGGGGGTGGGAGCCCCAGCATTTT,CASSNTGGWEPQHF
TRBD1,TRBJ1-3,NA,20,TRBV18,TGTGCCAGCTCACCACTGCTGCCACAGGGGGCCGACGACAAAGGAAACACCATATATTTT,CASSPLLPQGADDKGNTIYF
NA,TRBJ2-1,NA,12,TRBV29-1,TGCAGCGTTGAAGATTGGACCCCCGAGCAGTTCTTC,CSVEDWTPEQFF
NA,TRBJ1-5,NA,14,TRBV6-5,TGTGCCAGCAGGTCGGACCGTGCCAATCAGCCCCAGCATTTT,CASRSDRANQPQHF
TRBD1,TRBJ1-5,NA,14,TRBV19,TGTGCCAGTAGGCTGACAGGGGGCAATCAGCCCCAGCATTTT,CASRLTGGNQPQHF
NA,TRBJ2-1,once,13,TRBV19,TGTGCCAGTAGTGGGGACTTGGGGAGTGAGCAGTTCTTC,CASSGDLGSEQFF
TRBD1,TRBJ1-2,NA,15,TRBV6-5,TGTGCCAGCAGCTCCGCAGGGGGTATTGGGTATGGCTACACCTTC,CASSSAGGIGYGYTF
TRBD1,TRBJ2-7,NA,14,TRBV5-6,TGTGCCAGCAGCTCGGGAGCAGGGGGCAACGAGCAGTACTTC,CASSSGAGGNEQYF
NA,TRBJ2-7,NA,15,TRBV7-9,TGTGCCAGCAGCCCGAGTCGACAGGCCACCTACGAGCAGTACTTC,CASSPSRQATYEQYF
NA,TRBJ2-2,few,19,TRBV9,TGTGCCAGCAGCCATCGGGACCTTGACAGGTCGGTAGAGTCCGGGGAGCTGTTTTTT,CASSHRDLDRSVESGELFF
NA,TRBJ1-5,NA,14,TRBV2,TGTGCCAGCAGTGAATTCCCTTACACCCAGCCCCAGCATTTT,CASSEFPYTQPQHF
TRBD2,TRBJ2-1,once,12,TRBV5-3,TGTGCCAGCAGCTTAGGACTAGCGGAGCAGTTCTTC,CASSLGLAEQFF
NA,TRBJ2-5,NA,14,TRBV7-9,TGTGCCAGCAGCTTAGAGGCAGGGAGAGAGACCCAGTACTTC,CASSLEAGRETQYF
TRBD1,TRBJ2-7,once,15,TRBV11-3,TGTGCCAGCAGCTATCCTCCCCGGGACAGCTACGAGCAGTACTTC,CASSYPPRDSYEQYF
NA,TRBJ1-3,NA,16,TRBV7-2,TGTGCCAGCAGCTTAGCAGGCAGGGGCTCTGGAAACACCATATATTTT,CASSLAGRGSGNTIYF
TRBD2,TRBJ2-6,medium-sized,17,TRBV19,TGTGCCAGTACCCCATTTGCGGGAGTGGCTGGGGCCAACGTCCTGACTTTC,CASTPFAGVAGANVLTF
TRBD2,TRBJ2-7,NA,15,TRBV10-3,TGTGCCATCAGTGAGCCCGGGGAGGGCTCCTACGAGCAGTACTTC,CAISEPGEGSYEQYF
NA,TRBJ2-1,NA,16,TRBV28,TGTGCCAGCAGTTTTGGCGGGGTAAGGATTAACAATGAGCAGTTCTTC,CASSFGGVRINNEQFF
NA,TRBJ1-3,NA,17,TRBV9,TGTGCCAGCAGTAACTTAAGGGGCGCCAACTCTGGAAACACCATATATTTT,CASSNLRGANSGNTIYF
NA,TRBJ2-1,NA,15,TRBV5-4,TGTGCCAGCAGCCTAGAGGGGCGCAAGGTCAATGAGCAGTTCTTC,CASSLEGRKVNEQFF
NA,TRBJ2-7,NA,17,TRBV14,TGTGCCAGCAGCCCCCCAAAGGGGGAACGGACCGTCTACGAGCAGTACTTC,CASSPPKGERTVYEQYF
NA,TRBJ2-7,once,13,TRBV29-1,TGCAGCGCCCAGAGACAGGACACCTACGAGCAGTACTTC,CSAQRQDTYEQYF
TRBD2,TRBJ2-1,NA,18,TRBV27,TGTGCCAGCAGTTTAGACGTGGCGGGAGGGCCACCCTACAATGAGCAGTTCTTC,CASSLDVAGGPPYNEQFF
TRBD1,TRBJ1-1,NA,16,TRBV7-6,TGTGCCAGCAGCTTAGAGAGAGGGGGCCTTGGACAAGAAGCTTTCTTT,CASSLERGGLGQEAFF
TRBD2,TRBJ2-7,NA,14,TRBV7-6,TGTGCCAGCAGCTTACAGCGGGACTCCTACGAGCAGTACTTC,CASSLQRDSYEQYF
NA,TRBJ2-7,NA,16,TRBV6-5,TGTGCCAGCAGTTACTCGAGGGACAACAACTCCTACGAGCAGTACTTC,CASSYSRDNNSYEQYF
NA,TRBJ1-1,NA,13,TRBV4-2,TGTGCCAGCAGCCAAGCCCCGGGCACTGAAGCTTTCTTT,CASSQAPGTEAFF
NA,TRBJ2-7,NA,13,TRBV6-6,TGTGCCAGCAGACAGGAGAACTCCTACGAGCAGTACTTC,CASRQENSYEQYF
NA,TRBJ2-5,NA,14,TRBV5-6,TGTGCCAGCAGCTTGGGCCCGTACCAAGAGACCCAGTACTTC,CASSLGPYQETQYF
TRBD2,TRBJ2-2,few,15,TRBV28,TGTGCCAGCACCGTACTAGCGGGAGTGGACGGGGAGCTGTTTTTT,CASTVLAGVDGELFF